The text below deals with one T cell receptor (beta chain). Its antigen remains unidentified. Only in-frame clones appear in the TCRdb table, and some are missing; sequencing was by immunoSEQ multiplex PCR. The repertoire consists of 95,000 to 150,000 clones, with around 87% occurring once and the leading ten covering more than 9%. CDR3 length: 15 amino acids. The ends lost 0 bases at V and 6 bases at J; junction bases unmatched: 3. Germline assignment: CDR1 SGHRS and CDR2 YFSETQ. These data belong to a study of T cell responses to AZD1222 COVID-19 vaccine. Across the whole study: Some second doses came at about 4 weeks and others at about 12 weeks; these were pooled.

Study-level results: Reportedly, nearly half of unique spike TCRs recognized epitopes outside B.1.351/B.1.1.7 mutations. Clonal diversity was possibly underestimated, and white British individuals and females predominated among donors. Spike was spanned by vaccine-associated CD4 TCRs, which were dominant at 160-218 and 743-854.

The clonotype comes from an adult in good health. The specimen was peripheral blood, collected on day 0 of AZD1222 vaccination. The chain couples TRBV5-1 to TRBJ1-6, with 7 bases identical to TRBD1. DNA of the CDR3: TGCGCCAGCAGCTTGGGGACAGGCGGTAATTCACCCCTCCACTTT. As protein: CASSLGTGGNSPLHF.